Listed here are 6 T cell receptor beta chains from one sample, sequenced in a study of blood T cells in healthy people across ages. Sample-barcoded 5' priming and a J-beta primer mix drove a second PCR of 7 to 11 cycles. TCRdb used MiXCR to reprocess the 5' RACE reads, holding one entry per CDR3 protein. The sample lists roughly 2 million distinct CDR3 sequences, less than 50% occurring once. Sequencing input: blood. The receptors stem from a woman aged 40 to 49 in good health.

This rearrangement joins TRBV20-1 to TRBJ2-7; 8 bases map to TRBD1. V lost 4 bases and J lost 6; bases outside the gene matches: 8. Germline CDR1 reads DFQATT; CDR2 reads SNEGSKA (reference sequence). This CDR3 comprises 13 residues. In DNA, the CDR3 is TGCAGTGCTATAAGACAGGGGATCGGCGAGCAGTACTTC. Translating gives CSAIRQGIGEQYF.

This rearrangement joins TRBV27 to TRBJ2-7; perhaps TRBD1 as D (5 bases). The CDR3 loop spans 16 amino acids. Germline CDR1 reads MNHEY; CDR2 reads SMNVEV (reference sequence). V was trimmed by 7 bases and J by 2 bases, leaving 21 bases between them. CDR3 nucleotide sequence: TGTGCCAGCAACCTCGATTGTCCGAACAGGACCTACGAGCAGTACTTC. Its protein product is CASNLDCPNRTYEQYF.

CDR3: CASGPRGSGTDTQYF. The CDR3 coding sequence is TGTGCCAGCGGACCCCGAGGCTCTGGCACAGATACGCAGTATTTT. The V and J genes are TRBV28 and TRBJ2-3; D not resolved. V gave up 8 bases and J gave up 1 base, with 16 bases separating them. CDR3 length: 15 amino acids. Germline V gene data show CDR1 as MDHEN and CDR2 as SYDVKM.

This clonotype was seen a few times. The chain carries TRBV3-1 and TRBJ2-5; D gene uncertain. The germline gives CDR1 LGHDT, CDR2 YNNKEL (reference sequence). The length of the CDR3 is 14 residues. V was cut by 0 bases and J by 4 bases, with 9 bases left in between. The CDR3 nucleotides are TGTGCCAGCAGCCAAGATGGATATCTAGAGACCCAGTACTTC. This encodes CASSQDGYLETQYF.

This clonotype was observed once. This chain links TRBV6-2 or TRBV6-3 with TRBJ2-3; D gene ambiguous. The CDR3 extends over 12 amino acids. V shed 5 bases and J shed 8 bases, with 11 bases lying between them. CDR1 and CDR2 (germline): MNHEY, SVGEGT. The CDR3 is CASSTGVSTQYF. CDR3 nucleotides: TGTGCCAGCAGTACCGGAGTGTCTACGCAGTATTTT.

Details on this clonotype: A read error may produce the germline difference seen at one junction end. The rearrangement joins TRBV6-6 to TRBJ2-1; 7 nucleotides align to TRBD1. Per the germline V gene, CDR1 is MNHNY and CDR2 is SVGAGI (reference sequence). CDR3 length equals 14 residues. For the CDR3, the DNA is TGCGCCAGCAGTTACTGGTCGTCAGGGGGTGAGCAGTTCTTC. Translated, it gives CASSYWSSGGEQFF.